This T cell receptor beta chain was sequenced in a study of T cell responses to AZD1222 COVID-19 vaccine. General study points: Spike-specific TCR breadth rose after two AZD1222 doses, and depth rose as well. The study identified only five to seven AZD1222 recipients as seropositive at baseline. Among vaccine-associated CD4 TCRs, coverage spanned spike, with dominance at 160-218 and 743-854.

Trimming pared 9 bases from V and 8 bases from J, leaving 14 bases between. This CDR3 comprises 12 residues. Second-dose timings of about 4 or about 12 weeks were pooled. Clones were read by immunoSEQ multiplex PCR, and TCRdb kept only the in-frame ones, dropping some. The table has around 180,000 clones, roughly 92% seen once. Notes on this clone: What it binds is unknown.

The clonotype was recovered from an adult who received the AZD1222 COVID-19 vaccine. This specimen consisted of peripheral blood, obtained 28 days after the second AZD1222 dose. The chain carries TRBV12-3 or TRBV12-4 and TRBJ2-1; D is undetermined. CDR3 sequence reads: CASSTERDEQFF. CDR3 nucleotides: TGTGCCAGTAGTACCGAGCGCGATGAGCAGTTCTTC.